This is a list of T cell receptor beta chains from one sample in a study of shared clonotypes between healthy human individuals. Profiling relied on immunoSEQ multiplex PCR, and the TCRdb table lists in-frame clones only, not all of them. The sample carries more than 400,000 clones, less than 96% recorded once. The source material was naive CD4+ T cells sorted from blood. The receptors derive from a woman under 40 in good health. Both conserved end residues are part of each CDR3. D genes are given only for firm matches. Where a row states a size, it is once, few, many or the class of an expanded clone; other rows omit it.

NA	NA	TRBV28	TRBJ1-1	TGTGCCAGCAAAAAGTTTAGGCAGCTCAACACTGAAGCTTTCTTT	CASKKFRQLNTEAFF
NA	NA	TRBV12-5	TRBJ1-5	TGTGCTAGTGGTTTGACCCCCGGCAATCAGCCCCAGCATTTT	CASGLTPGNQPQHF
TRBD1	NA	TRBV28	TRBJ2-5	TGTGCCAGCAGTTTATATCCCCCCCAGGACAGGGGAGAAGAGACCCAGTACTTC	CASSLYPPQDRGEETQYF
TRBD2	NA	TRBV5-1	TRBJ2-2	TGCGCCAGCAGCTTGGGCGTTAGCGGGAGTATCGGGGAGCTGTTTTTT	CASSLGVSGSIGELFF
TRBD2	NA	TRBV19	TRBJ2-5	TGTGCCAGTAGTGAGATAGCGGGATTTTTCGAGACCCAGTACTTC	CASSEIAGFFETQYF
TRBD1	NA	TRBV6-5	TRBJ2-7	TGTGCCAGCAGTACCCGGGACAGGGCCTACGAGCAGTACTTC	CASSTRDRAYEQYF
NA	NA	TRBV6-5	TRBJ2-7	TGTGCCAGCAGTTGTTGGACTTTACATGAGCAGTACTTC	CASSCWTLHEQYF
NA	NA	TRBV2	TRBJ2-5	TGTGCCAGCCCTTCCGGGCAGGGGCACCAAGAGACCCAGTACTTC	CASPSGQGHQETQYF
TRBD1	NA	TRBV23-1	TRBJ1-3	TGCGCCAGCAGTCAAGGGACAGGGGGTACTGGAAACACCATATATTTT	CASSQGTGGTGNTIYF
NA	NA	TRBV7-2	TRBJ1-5	TGTGCCAGCAGCTTAGAGGGAGATCAGCCCCAGCATTTT	CASSLEGDQPQHF
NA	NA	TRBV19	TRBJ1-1	TGTGCCAGTAGTAGCCGACAAGAGAACACTGAAGCTTTCTTT	CASSSRQENTEAFF
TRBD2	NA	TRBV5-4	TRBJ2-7	TGTGCCAGCAGGAAAAGTTCAACTAGCGGGAGCGGCGAGCAGTACTTC	CASRKSSTSGSGEQYF
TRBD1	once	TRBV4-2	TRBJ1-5	TGTGCCAGCAGCCAATATGACAGGGGCAATCAGCCCCAGCATTTT	CASSQYDRGNQPQHF
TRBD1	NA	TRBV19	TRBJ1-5	TGTGCCAGTAGGCGACCGGGACAGGGTCGTCAGCCCCAGCATTTT	CASRRPGQGRQPQHF
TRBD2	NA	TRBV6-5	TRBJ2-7	TGTGCCAGCAGTTGGTTAGCGGGCGAGACCTACGAGCAGTACTTC	CASSWLAGETYEQYF
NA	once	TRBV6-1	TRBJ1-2	TGTGCCAGCAGAGGCGGGGATGGCTACACCTTC	CASRGGDGYTF
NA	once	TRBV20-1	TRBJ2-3	TGCAGTGCTGGCCGGTCAGATACGCAGTATTTT	CSAGRSDTQYF